These 28 T cell receptor beta chains were all obtained from the same sample, sequenced in a study of vaccination and CD4 T cells after COVID-19. From the PCR reads, TCRdb called clonotypes with MiXCR, one entry per CDR3 protein. The sample includes tens of thousands of distinct CDR3 sequences, under 60% of them seen just once. The sample consisted of CD4+ T cells from blood, taken before SARS-CoV-2 vaccination. These receptor sequences come from a human donor who had recovered from COVID-19.

Only a few counts were recorded for this clonotype. The CDR3 DNA sequence: TGCAGCGTTGGGCTGAAAGGGGGCTACACCTTC. It encodes CSVGLKGGYTF. The V and J genes are TRBV29-1 and TRBJ1-2; no clear D gene. CDR1 is SQVTM and CDR2 is ANQGSEA in the germline V gene. The germline V and J ends were trimmed by 4 bases and 8 bases, with 11 bases remaining between them. The length of the CDR3 is 11 residues.

The gene calls are TRBV10-3 and TRBJ2-7, with D possibly matching TRBD2 (6 bases). The CDR3 has 15 residues. Germline-derived CDR1 and CDR2 are ENHRY and SYGVKD. V was cut by 2 bases and J by 0 bases, with 11 bases left in between. CDR3 nucleotides: TGTGCCATCAGTGAGAGAGCGGGCTCCTCCTACGAGCAGTACTTC. Translating gives CAISERAGSSYEQYF.

The chain links TRBV18 to TRBJ2-7; a weak D match, TRBD1 (7 bases). The CDR3 has 14 amino acids. V lost 5 bases, J lost 6 bases, and 17 bases lay in between. Germline values: CDR1 KGHSH, CDR2 LQKENI. The CDR3 sequence is CASSSSQGGREQYF. CDR3 nucleotide sequence: TGTGCCAGCTCATCGTCTCAGGGGGGCCGCGAGCAGTACTTC.

This clonotype has just a few counts. The CDR3 DNA sequence: TGTGCCAGCAGTACCGACTCCTACGAGCAGTACTTC. Protein: CASSTDSYEQYF. V usage is TRBV6-2 or TRBV6-3 and J usage is TRBJ2-7, with D unclear. Trimming stripped 5 bases from V and 0 bases from J, with 5 bases between. Germline values: CDR1 MNHEY, CDR2 SVGEGT. This CDR3 is 12 amino acids long.

The rearrangement links TRBV12-3 or TRBV12-4 to TRBJ1-2; a possible D gene is TRBD1 (6 bases). Trimming cost V 2 bases and J 4 bases, with 8 bases left between them. The CDR3 is made up of 13 amino acids. CDR3 bases: TGTGCCAGCAGTTTACAGGGGAGCTATGGCTACACCTTC. Its translation: CASSLQGSYGYTF.

This clonotype was picked up one time. The chain couples TRBV28 to TRBJ1-5; no reliable D call. Germline CDR1 reads MDHEN; CDR2 reads SYDVKM. The CDR3 totals 12 residues. Trimming cost V 3 bases and J 7 bases, with 7 bases left between them. CDR3 region: CASSLSQQPQHF. The DNA for the CDR3 is TGTGCCAGCAGTTTGAGTCAGCAGCCCCAGCATTTT.

V usage is TRBV6-2 or TRBV6-3 and J usage is TRBJ2-7, with D tentatively TRBD1 (6 bases). This CDR3 contains 16 residues. Trimming cost V 0 bases and J 4 bases, with 16 bases left between them. Germline V gene data show CDR1 as MNHEY and CDR2 as SVGEGT. CDR3 bases: TGTGCCAGCAGTTACTCGCTTCAGGGGTCAAGGTACGAGCAGTACTTC. Amino acid sequence: CASSYSLQGSRYEQYF.

This chain uses TRBV10-3 with TRBJ1-1; unclear D gene. Trimming pared 4 bases from V and 1 base from J, leaving 7 bases between. The CDR3 loop spans 13 amino acids. CDR1 and CDR2 (germline): ENHRY, SYGVKD. CDR3 nucleotide sequence: TGTGCCATCAGTGGGACCGGGAACACTGAAGCTTTCTTT. It specifies CAISGTGNTEAFF.

This clonotype occurred a few times. The chain has TRBV7-6 and TRBJ2-1, with 10 bases matching TRBD2. The CDR3 runs to 17 residues. The trim removed 1 base at V and 6 bases at J, leaving 9 bases unmatched. Germline V CDR1 and CDR2: SGHVS, FNYEAQ. Here the CDR3 reads CASSLEASGSVSNEQFF. The CDR3 DNA reads TGTGCCAGCAGCTTAGAAGCTAGCGGGAGTGTCTCCAATGAGCAGTTCTTC.

The V call is TRBV10-3, the J call TRBJ1-4; D not certain. The germline V gene has CDR1 ENHRY and CDR2 SYGVKD. There are 12 residues in the CDR3. V was pared by 3 bases and J by 11 bases, with 10 bases between. The CDR3 region is CAISEEGTKLFF. In nucleotides, the CDR3 is TGTGCCATCAGTGAAGAGGGTACGAAACTGTTTTTT.

The rearrangement links TRBV7-9 to TRBJ2-3, with 8 bases matching TRBD2. The germline CDR1 and CDR2 sequences are SEHNR and FQNEAQ (reference sequence). Trimming at V came to 5 bases and at J to 1 base, leaving 8 bases not matched to a gene. The length of the CDR3 is 16 residues. The CDR3 DNA reads TGTGCCAGCAGCCCAACCCTAGCGGGCGGCACAGATACGCAGTATTTT. Amino acids: CASSPTLAGGTDTQYF.

This clonotype has just a few counts. The genes are TRBV11-2 and TRBJ1-2; tentatively, D is TRBD1 (5 bases). The germline V gene has CDR1 SGHAT and CDR2 FQNNGV. The CDR3 runs to 14 residues. Trimming shortened V by 5 bases and J by 1 base, and 11 bases separated the two germline ends. The CDR3 sequence is CASSHETVNYGYTF. The CDR3 DNA reads as TGTGCCAGCAGCCATGAGACAGTTAACTATGGCTACACCTTC.

The chain joins TRBV19 to TRBJ2-2, with 8 bases that match TRBD2. Looked up from germline, CDR1 is LNHDA and CDR2 is SQIVND (reference sequence). The ends lost 1 base at V and 0 bases at J; junction bases unmatched: 1. This CDR3 has 16 amino acids. CDR3 DNA: TGTGCCAGTAGTATAGTAGCGGGGACGAACACCGGGGAGCTGTTTTTT. Translating it yields CASSIVAGTNTGELFF.

The chain recombines TRBV6-5 with TRBJ2-2; 9 bases line up with TRBD2. Germline lookup yields CDR1 MNHEY and CDR2 SVGAGI. The ends lost 1 base at V and 0 bases at J; junction bases unmatched: 6. The CDR3 runs 18 residues. CDR3 nucleotide sequence: TGTGCCAGCAGTTACTTTCATCTAGCGGGAACGAACACCGGGGAGCTGTTTTTT. Amino acid sequence: CASSYFHLAGTNTGELFF.

The V and J genes are TRBV20-1 and TRBJ2-7; D unresolved. Trimming removed 1 base from V and 2 bases from J, with 6 bases in between. From germline, CDR1 is DFQATT and CDR2 SNEGSKA (reference sequence). This CDR3 is 12 amino acids long. This CDR3 is CSARGHPYEQYF. In DNA, the CDR3 is TGCAGTGCTAGAGGACACCCCTACGAGCAGTACTTC.

This rearrangement joins TRBV30 to TRBJ1-1; 7 nucleotides agree with TRBD1. The germline V gene encodes CDR1 GTSNPN and CDR2 SVGIG (reference sequence). With V trimmed by 2 bases and J by 6 bases, 6 bases remained unmatched. CDR3 length equals 13 residues. In DNA, the CDR3 is TGTGCCTGGAGTACTACAGGGGTCCCTGAAGCTTTCTTT. This codes for CAWSTTGVPEAFF.

This chain links TRBV28 with TRBJ1-1, with D unclear. Germline V gene data show CDR1 as MDHEN and CDR2 as SYDVKM. The germline V and J ends were trimmed by 6 bases and 2 bases, with 7 bases remaining between them. CDR3 length: 12 amino acids. CDR3 nucleotide sequence: TGTGCCAGCAGGGAATATAACACTGAAGCTTTCTTT. It codes for CASREYNTEAFF.

This clonotype was observed a few times. CDR3 sequence reads: CASSPGSQGNQPQHF. As DNA, the CDR3 is TGTGCCAGCTCACCCGGATCACAAGGTAATCAGCCCCAGCATTTT. The rearrangement joins TRBV18 to TRBJ1-5; D gene unclear. The CDR3 extends over 15 amino acids. Germline V gene data show CDR1 as KGHSH and CDR2 as LQKENI. The V end lost 3 bases, the J end lost 4 bases, and 13 bases lay between the germline ends. Using reference TRBV18 and TRBJ1-5 for the parts outside the CDR3, the full variable domain is NAGVMQNPRHLVRRRGQEARLRCSPMKGHSHVYWYRQLPEEGLKFMVYLQKENIIDESGMPKERFSAEFPKEGPSILRIQQVVRGDSAAYFCASSPGSQGNQPQHFGDGTRLSIL.

The rearrangement joins TRBV28 to TRBJ1-5; D ambiguous. Between the trimmed V and J ends, which lost 5 bases and 0 bases, there was a span of 11 bases. Germline CDR1 reads MDHEN; CDR2 reads SYDVKM. CDR3 length equals 15 residues. The CDR3 sequence is CASSVRTNSNQPQHF. CDR3 coding DNA: TGTGCCAGCAGTGTCCGGACCAATAGCAATCAGCCCCAGCATTTT.

This clonotype came up a few times. This CDR3 is CSARDWSSPETQYF. Written as DNA, the CDR3 is TGCAGTGCTAGAGATTGGTCTAGCCCAGAGACCCAGTACTTC. The chain links TRBV20-1 to TRBJ2-5; a possible D gene is TRBD2 (5 bases). V was shortened by 0 bases and J by 4 bases, with 12 bases between the two germline ends. The CDR3 consists of 14 residues. Germline assignment: CDR1 DFQATT and CDR2 SNEGSKA (reference sequence).

V usage is TRBV24-1 and J usage is TRBJ2-7, with unresolved D. The CDR3 totals 10 residues. Germline assignment: CDR1 KGHDR and CDR2 SFDVKD. Trimming shortened V by 8 bases and J by 4 bases, and 5 bases separated the two germline ends. CDR3 sequence reads: CATTRYEQYF. CDR3 sequence (DNA): TGTGCCACCACTCGGTACGAGCAGTACTTC.

This chain's CDR3 is CASSPDQPIYNEQFF. DNA for the CDR3: TGCGCCAGCAGCCCAGACCAGCCAATCTACAATGAGCAGTTCTTC. The V and J genes are TRBV4-3 and TRBJ2-1; D is ambiguous. The V end was cut by 4 bases, the J end by 3 bases, with 13 bases between. Germline assignment: CDR1 LGHNA and CDR2 YSLEER. The CDR3 totals 15 residues.

This clonotype was seen a handful of times. The chain is built from TRBV6-2 or TRBV6-3 and TRBJ2-7, with D possibly being TRBD2 (6 bases). Germline V gives CDR1 MNHEY, CDR2 SVGEGT. The CDR3 covers 16 residues. Trimming removed 0 bases from V and 0 bases from J, with 12 bases in between. For the CDR3, the DNA is TGTGCCAGCAGTTACTCAGGGCGGGATCTCTCCTACGAGCAGTACTTC. Translation: CASSYSGRDLSYEQYF.

In this sample, this clonotype turned up a few times. The J gene is TRBJ2-6, the V gene TRBV7-2, with 8 nucleotides matching TRBD1. Germline V CDR1 and CDR2: SGHTA, FQGNSA. V gave up 8 bases and J gave up 0 bases; unmatched junction bases: 3. The CDR3 is made up of 15 amino acids. The CDR3: CASGTGHSGANVLTF. CDR3 nucleotides: TGTGCCAGCGGGACAGGCCACTCTGGGGCCAACGTCCTGACTTTC.

The chain carries TRBV27 and TRBJ1-2, with D unresolved. Germline V gene data show CDR1 as MNHEY and CDR2 as SMNVEV (reference sequence). V lost 6 bases to trimming and J lost 0 bases, with 11 bases between them. This CDR3 contains 14 residues. CDR3 nucleotide sequence: TGTGCCAGCAGCCTACAGCGGACTAACTATGGCTACACCTTC. This encodes CASSLQRTNYGYTF.

The J gene is TRBJ1-5, the V gene TRBV12-3 or TRBV12-4, with 8 bases aligning to TRBD1. V lost 1 base, J lost 7 bases, and 6 bases stayed unmatched. This CDR3 region has 15 residues. The CDR3 loop is CASSLDAGGWQPQHF. DNA of the CDR3: TGTGCCAGCAGTTTAGATGCAGGGGGCTGGCAGCCCCAGCATTTT.

In its sample, this clonotype was seen a few times. The rearrangement joins TRBV6-1 to TRBJ1-6; TRBD1 agrees at 8 bases. The CDR3 spans 15 residues. Germline CDR1 reads MNHNS; CDR2 reads SASEGT. The ends lost 6 bases at V and 8 bases at J; junction bases unmatched: 9. The CDR3 protein is CASRTDRGRDSPLHF. CDR3 in DNA: TGTGCCAGCAGAACCGACAGGGGTCGGGATTCACCCCTCCACTTT.

Here the CDR3 reads CSEVGAGTDTQYF. The DNA for the CDR3 is TGCAGTGAGGTGGGAGCGGGGACAGATACGCAGTATTTT. The chain couples TRBV20-1 to TRBJ2-3; TRBD2 matches at 7 bases. The CDR3 covers 13 residues. Germline V gene lookup returns CDR1 DFQATT and CDR2 SNEGSKA (reference sequence). Unmatched junction bases numbered 7, after V lost 7 bases and J lost 3 bases.